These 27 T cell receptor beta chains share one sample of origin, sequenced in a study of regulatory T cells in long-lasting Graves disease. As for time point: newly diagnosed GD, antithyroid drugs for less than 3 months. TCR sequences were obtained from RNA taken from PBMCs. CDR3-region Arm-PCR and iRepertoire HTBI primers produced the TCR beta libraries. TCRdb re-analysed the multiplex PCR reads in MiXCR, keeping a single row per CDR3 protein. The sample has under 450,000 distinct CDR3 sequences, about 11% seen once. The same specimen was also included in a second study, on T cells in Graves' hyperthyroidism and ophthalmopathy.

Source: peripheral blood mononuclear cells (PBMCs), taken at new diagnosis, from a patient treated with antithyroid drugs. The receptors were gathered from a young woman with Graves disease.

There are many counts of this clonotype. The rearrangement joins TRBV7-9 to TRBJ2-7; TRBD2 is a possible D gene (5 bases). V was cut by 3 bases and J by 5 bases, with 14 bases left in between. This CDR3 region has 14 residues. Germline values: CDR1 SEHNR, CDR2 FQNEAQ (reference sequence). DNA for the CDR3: TGTGCCAGCAGCTTGGCCCCGGGATCGAACGAGCAGTACTTC. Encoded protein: CASSLAPGSNEQYF.

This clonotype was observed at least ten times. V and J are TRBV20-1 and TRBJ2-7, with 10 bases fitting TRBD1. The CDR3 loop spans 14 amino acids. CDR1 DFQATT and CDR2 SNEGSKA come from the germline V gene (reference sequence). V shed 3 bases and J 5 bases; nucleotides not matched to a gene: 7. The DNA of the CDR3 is TGCAGTGCTAGTAATAGACAGGGGGCCAACGAGCAGTACTTC. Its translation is CSASNRQGANEQYF.

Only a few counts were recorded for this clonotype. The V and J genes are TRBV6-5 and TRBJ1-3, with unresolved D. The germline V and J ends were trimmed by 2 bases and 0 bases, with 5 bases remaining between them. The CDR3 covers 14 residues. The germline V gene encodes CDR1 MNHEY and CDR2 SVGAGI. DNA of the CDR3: TGTGCCAGCAGTTACGCCGCCTCTGGAAACACCATATATTTT. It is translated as CASSYAASGNTIYF.

CDR3 amino acids: CASIRVRTRRIQFF. The CDR3 DNA reads TGTGCCAGCATTCGGGTCCGGACTAGAAGGATTCAGTTCTTC. This chain links TRBV6-2 or TRBV6-3 with TRBJ2-1; 7 nucleotides line up with TRBD2. Per germline, CDR1 MNHEY and CDR2 SVGEGT. CDR3 length: 14 residues. V lost 7 bases and J lost 13; bases outside the gene matches: 16.

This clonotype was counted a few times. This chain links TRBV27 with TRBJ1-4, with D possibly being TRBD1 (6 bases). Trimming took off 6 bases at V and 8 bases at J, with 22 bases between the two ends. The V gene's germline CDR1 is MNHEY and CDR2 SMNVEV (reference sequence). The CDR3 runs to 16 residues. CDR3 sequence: CASSPNPGAQEEKLFF. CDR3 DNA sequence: TGTGCCAGCAGCCCAAACCCAGGGGCCCAAGAGGAAAAACTGTTTTTT.

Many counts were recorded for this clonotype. The CDR3 loop reads CASSQVYMGTRDFLFQPSYNEQFF. CDR3 in DNA: TGTGCCAGCAGCCAAGTTTACATGGGAACCCGGGACTTCCTTTTCCAACCCTCCTACAATGAGCAGTTCTTC. This chain joins TRBV3-1 and TRBJ2-1; maybe TRBD2 (6 bases). V gave up 1 base and J gave up 0 bases, with 34 bases separating them. The CDR3 runs 24 residues. Germline V gene sequence: CDR1 LGHDT, CDR2 YNNKEL (reference sequence).

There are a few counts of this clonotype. CDR3 loop: CASSQAPDSYKRITDTQYF. The CDR3 coding sequence is TGCGCCAGCAGCCAAGCACCCGACTCCTACAAGCGAATCACAGATACGCAGTATTTT. The chain couples TRBV4-1 to TRBJ2-3; D gene uncertain. The V end was cut by 1 base, the J end by 2 bases, with 22 bases between. The CDR3 is 19 residues long. Germline CDR1 and CDR2: MGHRA and YSYEKL.

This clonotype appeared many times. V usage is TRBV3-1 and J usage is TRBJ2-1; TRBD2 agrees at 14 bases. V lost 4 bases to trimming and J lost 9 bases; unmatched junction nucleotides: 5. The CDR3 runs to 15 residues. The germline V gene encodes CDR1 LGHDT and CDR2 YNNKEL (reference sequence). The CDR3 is CASSPGTSGSSEQFF. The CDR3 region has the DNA TGTGCCAGCAGCCCGGGGACTAGCGGGAGTAGTGAGCAGTTCTTC.

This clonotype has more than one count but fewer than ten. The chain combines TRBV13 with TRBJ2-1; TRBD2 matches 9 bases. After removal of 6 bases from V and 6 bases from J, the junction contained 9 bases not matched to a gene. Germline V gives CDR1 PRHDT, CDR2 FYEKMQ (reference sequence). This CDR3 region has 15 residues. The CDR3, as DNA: TGTGCCAGCAGGCATCCGGGACTAGCCCGCAATGAGCAGTTCTTC. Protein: CASRHPGLARNEQFF.

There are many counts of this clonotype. This chain's CDR3 is CSAPAQDRVWYGYTF. The CDR3 DNA follows: TGCAGTGCTCCGGCTCAGGACAGGGTTTGGTATGGCTACACCTTC. V and J are TRBV20-1 and TRBJ1-2; 8 bases agree with TRBD1. This CDR3 spans 15 amino acids. Germline V gene sequence: CDR1 DFQATT, CDR2 SNEGSKA (reference sequence). V gave up 5 bases and J gave up 5 bases; unmatched junction bases: 13.

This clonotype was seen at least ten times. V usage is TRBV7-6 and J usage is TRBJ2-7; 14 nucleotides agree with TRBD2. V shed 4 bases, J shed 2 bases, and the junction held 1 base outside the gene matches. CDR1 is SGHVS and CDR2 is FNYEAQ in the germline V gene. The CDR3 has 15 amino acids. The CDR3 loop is CASSSTSGGAYEQYV. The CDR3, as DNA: TGTGCCAGCAGCTCGACTAGCGGGGGGGCCTACGAGCAGTACGTC.

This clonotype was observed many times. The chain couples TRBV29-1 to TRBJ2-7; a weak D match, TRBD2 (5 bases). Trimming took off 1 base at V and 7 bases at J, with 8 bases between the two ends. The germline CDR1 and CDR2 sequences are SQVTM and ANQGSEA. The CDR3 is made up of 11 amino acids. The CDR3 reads CSVEVRGEQYV. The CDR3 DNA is TGCAGCGTTGAAGTCAGAGGGGAGCAGTACGTC.

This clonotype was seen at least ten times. The CDR3 loop is CASSSPGTSGRAYERYEQFF. CDR3 DNA: TGTGCCAGCAGCTCTCCAGGGACTAGCGGGAGGGCCTATGAAAGGTATGAGCAGTTCTTC. The V and J genes are TRBV7-9 and TRBJ2-1; 16 positions agree with TRBD2. The CDR3 sequence is 20 residues long. Germline CDR1 and CDR2: SEHNR and FQNEAQ (reference sequence). Trimming removed 4 bases from V and 8 bases from J; junction bases left unmatched: 17.

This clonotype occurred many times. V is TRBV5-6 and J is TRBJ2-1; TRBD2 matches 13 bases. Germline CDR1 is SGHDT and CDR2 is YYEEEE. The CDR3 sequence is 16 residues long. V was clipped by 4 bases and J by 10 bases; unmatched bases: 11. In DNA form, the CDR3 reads TGTGCCAGCAGCCCCCTATGGACTAGCGGGGGCCGGGAGCAGTTCTTC. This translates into CASSPLWTSGGREQFF. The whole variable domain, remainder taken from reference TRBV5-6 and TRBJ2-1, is DAGVTQSPTHLIKTRGQQVTLRCSPKSGHDTVSWYQQALGQGPQFIFQYYEEEERQRGNFPDRFSGHQFPNYSSELNVNALLLGDSALYLCASSPLWTSGGREQFFGPGTRLTVL.

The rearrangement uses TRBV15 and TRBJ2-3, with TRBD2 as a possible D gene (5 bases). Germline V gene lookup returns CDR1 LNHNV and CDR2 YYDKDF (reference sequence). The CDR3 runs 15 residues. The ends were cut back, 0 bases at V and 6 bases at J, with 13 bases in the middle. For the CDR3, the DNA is TGTGCCACCAGCAGAGATCGGGCGGGCTGGGATACGCAGTATTTT. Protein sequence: CATSRDRAGWDTQYF.

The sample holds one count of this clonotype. CDR3 bases: TGCAGCGTTGACGGACTAGCGGGGGGCACAGATACGCAGTATTTT. This gives the protein CSVDGLAGGTDTQYF. This chain links TRBV29-1 with TRBJ2-3, with 13 nucleotides matching TRBD2. With 3 bases clipped from V and 1 base from J, the junction kept 1 base outside the gene matches. CDR3 size: 15 residues. Germline CDR1 and CDR2: SQVTM and ANQGSEA.

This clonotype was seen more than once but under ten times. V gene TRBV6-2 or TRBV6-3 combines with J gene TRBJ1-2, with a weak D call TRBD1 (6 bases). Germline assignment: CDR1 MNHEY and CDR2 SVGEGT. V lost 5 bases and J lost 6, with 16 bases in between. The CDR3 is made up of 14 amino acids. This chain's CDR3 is CASSGGGASDGYTF. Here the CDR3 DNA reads TGTGCCAGCAGTGGGGGGGGGGCGTCAGATGGCTACACCTTC.

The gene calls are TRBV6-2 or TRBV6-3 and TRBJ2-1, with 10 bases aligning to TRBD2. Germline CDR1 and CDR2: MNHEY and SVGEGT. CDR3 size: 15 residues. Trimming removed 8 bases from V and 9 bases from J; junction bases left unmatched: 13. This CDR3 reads CASHLAGEVRGEQFF. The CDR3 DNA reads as TGTGCCAGCCACCTAGCGGGGGAGGTTCGGGGTGAGCAGTTCTTC.

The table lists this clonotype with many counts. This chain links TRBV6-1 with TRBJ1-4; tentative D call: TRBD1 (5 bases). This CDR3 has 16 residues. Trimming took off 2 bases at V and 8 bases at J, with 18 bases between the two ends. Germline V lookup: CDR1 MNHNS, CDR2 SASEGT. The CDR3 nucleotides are TGTGCCAGCAGTGAAACATCTGAGGGGCCCTTGGAAAAACTGTTTTTT. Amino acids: CASSETSEGPLEKLFF.

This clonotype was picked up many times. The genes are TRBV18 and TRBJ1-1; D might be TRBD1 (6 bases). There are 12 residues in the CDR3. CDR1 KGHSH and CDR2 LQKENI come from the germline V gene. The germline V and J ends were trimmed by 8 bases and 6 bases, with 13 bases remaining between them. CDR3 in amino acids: CASSPDRSEAFF. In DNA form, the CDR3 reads TGTGCCAGCAGCCCAGACAGGTCTGAAGCTTTCTTT.

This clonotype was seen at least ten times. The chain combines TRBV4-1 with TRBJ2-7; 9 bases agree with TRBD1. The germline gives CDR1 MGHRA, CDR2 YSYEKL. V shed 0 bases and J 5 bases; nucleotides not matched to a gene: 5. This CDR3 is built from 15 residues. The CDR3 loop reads CASSQDGTGTNEQYF. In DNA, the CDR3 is TGCGCCAGCAGCCAAGACGGGACAGGGACGAACGAGCAGTACTTC.

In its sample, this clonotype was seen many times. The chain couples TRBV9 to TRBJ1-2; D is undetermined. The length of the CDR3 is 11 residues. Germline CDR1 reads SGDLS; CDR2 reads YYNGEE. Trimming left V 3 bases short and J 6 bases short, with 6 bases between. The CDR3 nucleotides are TGTGCCAGCAGCGCTGAGGATGGCTACACCTTC. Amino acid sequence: CASSAEDGYTF.

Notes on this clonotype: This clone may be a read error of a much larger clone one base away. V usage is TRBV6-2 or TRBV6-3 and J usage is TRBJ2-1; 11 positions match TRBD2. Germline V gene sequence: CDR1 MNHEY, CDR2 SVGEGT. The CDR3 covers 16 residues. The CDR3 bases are TGTGCCAACAGTTACTCGACTAGCGGGAATACCAATGAGCAGTTCTTC. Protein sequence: CANSYSTSGNTNEQFF.

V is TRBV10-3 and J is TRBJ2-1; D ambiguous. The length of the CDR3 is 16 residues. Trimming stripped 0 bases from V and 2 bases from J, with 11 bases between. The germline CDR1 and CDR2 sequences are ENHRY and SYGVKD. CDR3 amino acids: CAISESMWIPYNEQFF. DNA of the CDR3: TGTGCCATCAGTGAGTCGATGTGGATCCCCTACAATGAGCAGTTCTTC.

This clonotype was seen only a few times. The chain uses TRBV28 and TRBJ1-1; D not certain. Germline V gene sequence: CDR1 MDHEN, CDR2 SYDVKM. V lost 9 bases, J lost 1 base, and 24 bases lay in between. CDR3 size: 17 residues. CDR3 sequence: CASSISKYLWGNTEAFF. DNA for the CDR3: TGTGCCAGTAGTATATCGAAGTATCTGTGGGGGAACACTGAAGCTTTCTTT. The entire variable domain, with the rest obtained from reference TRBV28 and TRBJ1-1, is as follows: DVKVTQSSRYLVKRTGEKVFLECVQDMDHENMFWYRQDPGLGLRLIYFSYDVKMKEKGDIPEGYSVSREKKERFSLILESASTNQTSMYLCASSISKYLWGNTEAFFGQGTRLTVV.

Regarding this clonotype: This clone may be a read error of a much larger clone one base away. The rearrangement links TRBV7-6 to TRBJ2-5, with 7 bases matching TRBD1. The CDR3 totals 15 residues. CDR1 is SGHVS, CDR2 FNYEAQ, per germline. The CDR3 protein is CAGSSGQKYQETQYF. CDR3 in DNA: TGTGCCGGCAGCTCGGGACAGAAGTACCAAGAGACCCAGTACTTC. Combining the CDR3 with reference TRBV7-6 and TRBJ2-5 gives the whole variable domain GAGVSQSPRYKVTKRGQDVALRCDPISGHVSLYWYRQALGQGPEFLTYFNYEAQQDKSGLPNDRFSAERPEGSISTLTIQRTEQRDSAMYRCAGSSGQKYQETQYFGPGTRLLVL.

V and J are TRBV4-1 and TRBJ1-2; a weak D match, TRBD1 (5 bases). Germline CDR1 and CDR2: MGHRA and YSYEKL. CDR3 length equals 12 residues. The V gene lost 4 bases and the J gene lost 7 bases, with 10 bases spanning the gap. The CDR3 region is CASSLDSFGYTF. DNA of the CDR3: TGCGCCAGCAGCCTTGACAGTTTTGGCTACACCTTC.